The 10 T cell receptor beta chains reported below all come from one sample, sequenced in a study of blood T cell repertoires in COVID-19. The assay was immunoSEQ multiplex PCR, and TCRdb's table has in-frame clones only and misses some. Here the sample spans roughly 230,000 clones, more than 75% being singletons. Sequencing was done on a sample of PBMCs or T cells enriched from blood (not recorded which). All receptors come from a woman aged 45-65 years who had been exposed to COVID-19.

The gene calls are TRBV6-2 or TRBV6-3 and TRBJ1-5; 9 bases are shared with TRBD1. From germline, CDR1 is MNHEY and CDR2 SVGEGT. The CDR3 has 15 residues. V lost 5 bases and J lost 4; bases outside the gene matches: 6. The CDR3 spells CASSRDRAQNQPQHF. CDR3 nucleotides: TGTGCCAGCAGTCGGGACAGGGCTCAAAATCAGCCCCAGCATTTT.

The gene calls are TRBV9 and TRBJ1-2; D not certain. The CDR3 runs to 13 residues. The germline V and J ends were trimmed by 4 bases and 10 bases, with 17 bases remaining between them. Germline CDR1 SGDLS, CDR2 YYNGEE. The CDR3 DNA reads TGTGCCAGCAGCCCTATTATATCGTCCTCCTACACCTTC. It yields the protein CASSPIISSSYTF. Full variable domain (rest looked up from reference TRBV9 and TRBJ1-2): DSGVTQTPKHLITATGQRVTLRCSPRSGDLSVYWYQQSLDQGLQFLIQYYNGEERAKGNILERFSAQQFPDLHSELNLSSLELGDSALYFCASSPIISSSYTFGSGTRLTVV.

The chain has TRBV15 and TRBJ1-4; a possible D gene is TRBD1 (6 bases). Germline lookup yields CDR1 LNHNV and CDR2 YYDKDF (reference sequence). V was shortened by 1 base and J by 6 bases, with 12 bases between the two germline ends. This CDR3 has 15 amino acids. CDR3 sequence: CATSRGQGQDEKLFF. The CDR3, as DNA: TGTGCCACCAGCAGAGGTCAGGGGCAGGATGAAAAACTGTTTTTT.

The genes are TRBV15 and TRBJ1-1; 7 bases align to TRBD1. The CDR3 is made up of 14 amino acids. With V trimmed by 4 bases and J by 0 bases, 2 bases remained unmatched. In germline, CDR1 is LNHNV, CDR2 YYDKDF (reference sequence). The DNA for the CDR3 is TGTGCCACCAGCATGGACAGGATGAACACTGAAGCTTTCTTT. Translating gives CATSMDRMNTEAFF.

The V and J genes are TRBV13 and TRBJ1-3; D not certain. Trimming shortened V by 5 bases and J by 8 bases, and 22 bases separated the two germline ends. CDR1 is PRHDT, CDR2 FYEKMQ, per germline (reference sequence). This CDR3 is 16 amino acids long. This CDR3 is CASSPPFGRDLDTIYF. CDR3 DNA: TGTGCCAGCAGCCCTCCTTTTGGGAGGGATTTAGACACCATATATTTT.

This chain joins TRBV19 and TRBJ1-5; TRBD1 is a possible D gene (5 bases). Trimming cost V 1 base and J 1 base, with 8 bases left between them. CDR1 LNHDA and CDR2 SQIVND come from the germline V gene (reference sequence). CDR3 length equals 15 residues. This CDR3 reads CASSIAGASNQPQHF. The CDR3 DNA follows: TGTGCCAGTAGTATAGCTGGGGCGAGCAATCAGCCCCAGCATTTT.

The chain links TRBV6-1 to TRBJ1-5, with TRBD1 as a possible D gene (5 bases). CDR3 length: 13 residues. CDR1 is MNHNS, CDR2 SASEGT, per germline. V lost 5 bases to trimming and J lost 8 bases, with 13 bases between them. The DNA for the CDR3 is TGTGCCAGCAGTCCCGGGGGACTTGAGCCCCAGCATTTT. Amino acids: CASSPGGLEPQHF.

This chain links TRBV2 with TRBJ2-2, with TRBD1 as a possible D gene (6 bases). Germline-derived CDR1 and CDR2 are SNHLY and FYNNEI. This CDR3 spans 15 amino acids. Trimming removed 6 bases at V and 6 bases at J, with 17 bases between. The CDR3 here is CASRGPGHSSGELFF. The CDR3 nucleotides are TGTGCCAGCAGGGGCCCGGGACATTCCTCCGGGGAGCTGTTTTTT.

The rearrangement joins TRBV3-1 (or the pseudogene TRBV3-2) to TRBJ2-3, with D possibly being TRBD1 (5 bases). The CDR3 has 14 residues. V lost 0 bases, J lost 9 bases, and 13 bases lay in between. In germline, CDR1 is LGHDT, CDR2 YNNKEL (reference sequence). The CDR3 sequence: CASSQDLGAGTQYF. The CDR3 region has the DNA TGTGCCAGCAGCCAAGATCTAGGAGCAGGGACGCAGTATTTT.

This clone has just one count. V is TRBV3-1 (or the pseudogene TRBV3-2) and J is TRBJ2-3, with a possible D match to TRBD1 (6 bases). In germline, CDR1 is LGHDT, CDR2 YNNKEL (reference sequence). V shed 6 bases and J shed 0 bases, with 13 bases lying between them. The CDR3 sequence is 15 residues long. The CDR3 spells CASSPRGYSTDTQYF. CDR3 sequence (DNA): TGTGCCAGCAGTCCGAGGGGGTACAGCACAGATACGCAGTATTTT.